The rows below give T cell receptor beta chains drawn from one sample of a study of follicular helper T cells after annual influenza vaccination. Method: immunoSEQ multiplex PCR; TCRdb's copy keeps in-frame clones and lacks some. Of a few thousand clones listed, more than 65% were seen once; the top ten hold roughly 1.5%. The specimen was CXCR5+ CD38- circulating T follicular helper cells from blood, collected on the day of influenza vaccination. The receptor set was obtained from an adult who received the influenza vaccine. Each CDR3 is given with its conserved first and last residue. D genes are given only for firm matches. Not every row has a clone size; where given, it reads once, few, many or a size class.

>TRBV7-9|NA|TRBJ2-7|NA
CASSLAGGIYEQYF
TGTGCCAGCAGCTTAGCAGGGGGAATCTACGAGCAGTACTTC
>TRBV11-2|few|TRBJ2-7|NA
CASSLSGASYEQYF
TGTGCCAGCAGCTTATCGGGGGCCTCCTACGAGCAGTACTTC
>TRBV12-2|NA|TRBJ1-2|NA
CASRLARAGYTF
TGTGCAAGTCGCTTAGCGCGGGCCGGCTACACCTTC
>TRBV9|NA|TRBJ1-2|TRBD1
CASSVAQFGQGGGYTF
TGTGCCAGCAGCGTAGCTCAGTTCGGGCAGGGGGGCGGCTACACCTTC
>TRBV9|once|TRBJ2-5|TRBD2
CASSVDTTSGTKETQYF
TGTGCCAGCAGCGTAGACACCACTAGCGGGACCAAAGAGACCCAGTACTTC